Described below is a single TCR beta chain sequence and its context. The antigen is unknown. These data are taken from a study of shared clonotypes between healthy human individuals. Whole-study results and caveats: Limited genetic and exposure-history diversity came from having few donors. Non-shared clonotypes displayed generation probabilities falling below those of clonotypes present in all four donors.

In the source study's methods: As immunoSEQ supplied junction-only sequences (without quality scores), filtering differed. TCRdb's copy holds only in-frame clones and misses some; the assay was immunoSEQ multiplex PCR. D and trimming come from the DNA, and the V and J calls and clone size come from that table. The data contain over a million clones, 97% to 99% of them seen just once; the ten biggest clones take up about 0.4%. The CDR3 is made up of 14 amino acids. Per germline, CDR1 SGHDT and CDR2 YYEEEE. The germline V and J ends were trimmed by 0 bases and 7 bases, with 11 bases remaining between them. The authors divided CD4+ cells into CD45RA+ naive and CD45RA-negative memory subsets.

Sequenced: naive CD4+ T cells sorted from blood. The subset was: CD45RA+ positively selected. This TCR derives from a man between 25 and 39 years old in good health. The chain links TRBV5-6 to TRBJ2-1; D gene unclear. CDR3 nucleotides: TGTGCCAGCAGCTTGGATCTCCTAGGGAATGAGCAGTTCTTC. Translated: CASSLDLLGNEQFF.